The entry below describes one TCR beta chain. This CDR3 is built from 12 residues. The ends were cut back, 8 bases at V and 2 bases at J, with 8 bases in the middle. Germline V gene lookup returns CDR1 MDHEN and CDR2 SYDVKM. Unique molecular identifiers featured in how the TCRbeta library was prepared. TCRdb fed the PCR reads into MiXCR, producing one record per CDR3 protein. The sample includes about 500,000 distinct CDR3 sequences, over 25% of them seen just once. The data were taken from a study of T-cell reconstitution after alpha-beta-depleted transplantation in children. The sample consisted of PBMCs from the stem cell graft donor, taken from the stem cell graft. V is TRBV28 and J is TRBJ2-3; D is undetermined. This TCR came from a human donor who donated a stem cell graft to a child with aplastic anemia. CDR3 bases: TGTGCCAGCCGAACGGACACAGATACGCAGTATTTT. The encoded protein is CASRTDTDTQYF.